The clone carrying this T cell receptor (beta chain) showed up just once. Germline V gene lookup returns CDR1 MDHEN and CDR2 SYDVKM. Between the trimmed V and J ends, which lost 5 bases and 3 bases, there was a span of 11 bases. This CDR3 is built from 13 residues. The source of the sample is a study of technical replicates of blood from a handful of donors. Generated by immunoSEQ multiplex PCR, the TCRdb table keeps only in-frame clones and is missing some. Here the sample spans 90,000 to 100,000 clones, about 95% being singletons. The chain uses TRBV28 and TRBJ2-7; D might be TRBD1 (5 bases). This clonotype was obtained from a human donor in good health. Sequences were obtained from T cells isolated from PBMCs. CDR3 loop: CASSVGANYEQYF. As DNA, the CDR3 is TGTGCCAGCAGTGTAGGGGCAAACTACGAGCAGTACTTC.